This TCR beta chain is drawn from a study of CD8+CD57+ T cells in acquired aplastic anemia. In patients chosen for sequencing, flow cytometry had shown CD8+CD57+ cell expansion. The study, taken as a whole, reports: Patients and controls shared over 25 CD8+ CDR3 sequences.

Details on this clonotype: Its antigen is unknown.

According to the study, genomic DNA was the template for TCR beta VDJ and CDR3 profiling. TCRdb itself ran the reads through MiXCR, one entry per CDR3 protein. The sample includes 300,000 or so distinct CDR3 sequences, about 50% of them seen just once. Per the germline V gene, CDR1 is SGHRS and CDR2 is YFSETQ. This CDR3 is 13 amino acids long. V lost 4 bases to trimming and J lost 1 base, with 8 bases between them. The chain couples TRBV5-1 to TRBJ1-1, with D tentatively TRBD1 (5 bases). This receptor was obtained from a human donor with aplastic anemia. The sample taken for sequencing was sorted CD4+, CD8+, or CD8+CD57+ T cells (not recorded which) from PBMCs. The CDR3 bases are TGCGCCAGCAGCAATGGGGCGAACACTGAAGCTTTCTTT. Translated, it gives CASSNGANTEAFF.